The rows below give T cell receptor beta chains drawn from one sample of a study of Ad26.COV2.S vaccination and SARS-CoV-2 variants. Sequencing used immunoSEQ multiplex PCR; TCRdb keeps in-frame clones, though not all of them. The repertoire has some 300,000 clones, roughly 80% of them found once; the top ten carry around 2.2%. This material consisted of peripheral blood, taken in a trial of Ad26.COV2.S vaccine versus placebo. Receptors were obtained from a person aged 18 to 65 who received the Ad26.COV2.S COVID-19 vaccine or a placebo. CDR3s include the opening cysteine and the closing phenylalanine or tryptophan. A D gene is named only where the DNA matches it firmly. For some rows the clone size is stated as once, few or many, or as a class when expanded; others skip it.

>TRBV30|TRBJ1-2|-|-|15
TGTGCCTGGAGTCCCGATCGTTGGAGGGGCTATGGCTACACCTTC
CAWSPDRWRGYGYTF
>TRBV19|TRBJ2-1|-|TRBD2|16
TGTGCCAGTAGTAAAAAGATAGCGGGGGGGAACAATGAGCAGTTCTTC
CASSKKIAGGNNEQFF
>TRBV24-1|TRBJ2-5|-|TRBD2|19
TGTGCCACCAGTGATCAGAAGCGGGGGGGCCTAATATCCCAAGAGACCCAGTACTTC
CATSDQKRGGLISQETQYF
>TRBV25-1|TRBJ2-3|-|TRBD2|17
TGTGCCAGCAGTGGGACTAGCGGGGGGTTGGGAACAGATACGCAGTATTTT
CASSGTSGGLGTDTQYF
>TRBV6-6|TRBJ1-6|-|-|13
TGTGCCAGCAGTTTTGGGGGGAATTCACCCCTCCACTTT
CASSFGGNSPLHF
>TRBV7-9|TRBJ1-1|few|-|15
TGTGCCAGCAGCACCCCACCGGGACAGAACACTGAAGCTTTCTTT
CASSTPPGQNTEAFF
>TRBV5-1|TRBJ2-3|-|TRBD2|16
TGCGCCAGCAGCTTGGGGGAAACTAGCGGGGGAGATACGCAGTATTTT
CASSLGETSGGDTQYF
>TRBV3-1/TRBV3-2|TRBJ2-3|-|-|15
TGTGCCAGCAGCTCGTGGCTAGCGATCACAGATACGCAGTATTTT
CASSSWLAITDTQYF
>TRBV29-1|TRBJ1-2|-|TRBD1|16
TGCAGCTCTCGAACTATATCAGGGACAGGGGGATATGGCTACACCTTC
CSSRTISGTGGYGYTF
>TRBV3-1/TRBV3-2|TRBJ1-2|-|-|15
TGTGCCAGCAGCCAAGCCACAGGGACCAACTATGGCTACACCTTC
CASSQATGTNYGYTF
>TRBV3-1/TRBV3-2|TRBJ1-6|-|TRBD1|16
TGTGCCAGCAGCCAAAGCAGGGGGCTAGGGAATTCACCCCTCCACTTT
CASSQSRGLGNSPLHF
>TRBV7-9|TRBJ2-5|-|-|15
TGTGCCAGCAGCTTATGGGGGCGGAACCAAGAGACCCAGTACTTC
CASSLWGRNQETQYF
>TRBV19|TRBJ1-1|-|-|16
TGTGCCAACCTACTACAGGGAGATCGGGTGGACACTGAAGCTTTCTTT
CANLLQGDRVDTEAFF
>TRBV6-2/TRBV6-3|TRBJ2-7|-|-|12
TGTGCCAGCACCCCTCCCTCCTACGAGCAGTACTTC
CASTPPSYEQYF
>TRBV13|TRBJ1-5|-|-|13
TGTGCCAGCAGCTTAGGCCTAGGTCAGCCCCAGCATTTT
CASSLGLGQPQHF
>TRBV11-3|TRBJ2-5|-|-|16
TGTGCCAGCAGCCGAAGCCTAGCAACCATCCAAGAGACCCAGTACTTC
CASSRSLATIQETQYF
>TRBV6-5|TRBJ1-1|-|-|13
TGTGCCAGCAGTTCGCGGCAGAACACTGAAGCTTTCTTT
CASSSRQNTEAFF
>TRBV27|TRBJ2-2|-|-|16
TGTGCCAGCAGCCATTTGGGGGGTCCCAGGACCGGGGAGCTGTTTTTT
CASSHLGGPRTGELFF
>TRBV6-6|TRBJ2-7|few|-|15
TGTGCCAGCAGACACTCACAGGGAGGGAGCTACGAGCAGTACTTC
CASRHSQGGSYEQYF
>TRBV2|TRBJ2-7|-|TRBD1|13
TGTGCCAGCAACGACAGGGGTGGGTACGAGCAGTACTTC
CASNDRGGYEQYF
>TRBV19|TRBJ2-3|-|-|17
TGTGCCAGTAGTATAGCCAAAACAGGGAAAATCACAGATACGCAGTATTTT
CASSIAKTGKITDTQYF
>TRBV24-1|TRBJ2-1|few|TRBD2|16
TGTGCCACCAGTGATCCTAGCGGGAACTCCTACAATGAGCAGTTCTTC
CATSDPSGNSYNEQFF
>TRBV29-1|TRBJ1-5|once|-|12
TGCAGCGTTGAACAGGGAGGACAGCCCCAGCATTTT
CSVEQGGQPQHF
>TRBV2|TRBJ2-7|-|-|14
TGTGCCAGCTACCTCGGACGGGTCTCCTACGAGCAGTACTTC
CASYLGRVSYEQYF
>TRBV2|TRBJ1-1|-|-|13
TGTGCCAGCAGTGATCAGGGGAACACTGAAGCTTTCTTT
CASSDQGNTEAFF
>TRBV27|TRBJ1-6|-|-|20
TGTGCCAGCAGTTTACGCCCGACATCCCAACCCCCCTCCTATAATTCACCCCTCCACTTT
CASSLRPTSQPPSYNSPLHF
>TRBV12-3/TRBV12-4|TRBJ1-1|-|-|12
TGTGCCAGCAGTTTTCAGGTCAGCCAAGCTTTCTTT
CASSFQVSQAFF
>TRBV3-1/TRBV3-2|TRBJ1-5|-|-|14
TGTGCCAGCAGCCAAGGACAGAACAATCAGCCCCAGCATTTT
CASSQGQNNQPQHF
>TRBV11-2|TRBJ2-7|-|-|13
TGTGCCAGCAGCTTAGATCGCAACTACGAGCAGTACTTC
CASSLDRNYEQYF
>TRBV14|TRBJ2-7|-|TRBD1|16
TGTGCCAGCAGCCAAGACCAGGGGGCGAAGACCTACGAGCAGTACTTC
CASSQDQGAKTYEQYF
>TRBV27|TRBJ1-2|-|-|13
TGTGCCAGCAGTTCGAGACAGTCCTATGGCTACACCTTC
CASSSRQSYGYTF
>TRBV6-5|TRBJ1-1|-|-|14
TGTGCCAGCAGTTGGGGACAACTGAACACTGAAGCTTTCTTT
CASSWGQLNTEAFF
>TRBV19|TRBJ1-2|few|-|13
TGTGCCAGTAGTCCCCCCACCGACTATGGCTACACCTTC
CASSPPTDYGYTF
>TRBV3-1/TRBV3-2|TRBJ2-1|-|-|14
TGTGCCAGCAGCCAGACTTCACAGGGAAATGAGCAGTTCTTC
CASSQTSQGNEQFF
>TRBV23-1|TRBJ2-3|-|-|17
TGCGCCAGCAGTCAATCCCGCCAGCTCCTCTCCACAGATACGCAGTATTTT
CASSQSRQLLSTDTQYF
>TRBV5-4|TRBJ2-7|-|-|13
TGTGCCAGCAGCTTATACAGGGACGGCGAGCAGTACTTC
CASSLYRDGEQYF
>TRBV5-4|TRBJ2-5|-|TRBD1|16
TGTGCCAGCAGCTTGGGGGTGGACAGGGCCCAAGAGACCCAGTACTTC
CASSLGVDRAQETQYF
>TRBV11-2|TRBJ1-6|-|TRBD1|15
TGTGCCAGCAGCTTCAGGGGGTCCTATAATTCACCCCTCCACTTT
CASSFRGSYNSPLHF
>TRBV5-3|TRBJ1-1|once|TRBD1|17
TGTGCCAGAAGTTCTTTGACAGGGAAGGATCTGCACACTGAAGCTTTCTTT
CARSSLTGKDLHTEAFF
>TRBV30|TRBJ1-4|-|-|15
TGTGCCTGGACCCCGGGCGGGGGCCGTAATGAAAAACTGTTTTTT
CAWTPGGGRNEKLFF
>TRBV2|TRBJ1-2|once|-|12
TGTGCCAGCAGTCGGGGCGGGGGTGGCTACACCTTC
CASSRGGGGYTF
>TRBV11-3|TRBJ2-3|-|-|15
TGTGCCAGCGGAAAACAGGGCGCGCTGGGGGATACGCAGTATTTT
CASGKQGALGDTQYF